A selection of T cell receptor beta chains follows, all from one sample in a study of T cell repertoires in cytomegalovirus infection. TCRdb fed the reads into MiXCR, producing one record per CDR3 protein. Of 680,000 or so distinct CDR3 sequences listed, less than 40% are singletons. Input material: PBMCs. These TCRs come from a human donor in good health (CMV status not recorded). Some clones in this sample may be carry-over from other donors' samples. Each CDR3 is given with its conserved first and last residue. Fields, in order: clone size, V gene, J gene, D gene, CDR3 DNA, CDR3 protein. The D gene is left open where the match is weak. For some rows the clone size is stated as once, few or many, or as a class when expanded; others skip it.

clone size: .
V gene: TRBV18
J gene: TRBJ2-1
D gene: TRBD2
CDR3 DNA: TGTGCCAGCTCACCCCCACTAGCGGATAGCTCCTACAATGAGCAGTTCTTC
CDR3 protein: CASSPPLADSSYNEQFF

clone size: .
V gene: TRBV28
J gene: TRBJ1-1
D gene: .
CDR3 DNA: TGTGCCAGCAGCCCCTTGCGGAAAGCTTTCTTT
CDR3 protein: CASSPLRKAFF

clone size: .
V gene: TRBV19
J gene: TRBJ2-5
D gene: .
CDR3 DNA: TGTGCCAGTCGAGACGGAATCCGGGAGACCCAGTACTTC
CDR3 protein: CASRDGIRETQYF

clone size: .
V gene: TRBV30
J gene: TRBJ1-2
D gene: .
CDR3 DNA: TGTGCCTGGAGTGGGGCTTTGGGGGCAGGCTATGGCTACACCTTC
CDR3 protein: CAWSGALGAGYGYTF

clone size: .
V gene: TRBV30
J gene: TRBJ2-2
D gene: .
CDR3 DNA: TGTGCCTGGAGGCTCGACTATCCTCGGGGGGAGCTGTTTTTT
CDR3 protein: CAWRLDYPRGELFF

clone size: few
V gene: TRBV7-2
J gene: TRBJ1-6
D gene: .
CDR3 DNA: TGTGCCAGCAGCTTTCACCCAGGTGGATCACCCCTCCACTTT
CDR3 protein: CASSFHPGGSPLHF

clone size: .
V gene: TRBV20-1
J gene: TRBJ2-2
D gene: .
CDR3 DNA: TGCAGTGCTAGAGATTCTAGGTTCCCCACCGGGGAGCTGTTTTTT
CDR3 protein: CSARDSRFPTGELFF

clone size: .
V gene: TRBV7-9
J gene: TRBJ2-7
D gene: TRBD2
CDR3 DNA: TGTGCCAGCAGCTTACTGGCGGGAGCGGGCGAGCAGTACTTC
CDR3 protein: CASSLLAGAGEQYF

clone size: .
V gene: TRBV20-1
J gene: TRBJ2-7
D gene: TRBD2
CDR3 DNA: TGCAGTGCTAGAGACCCCAACGAGTTCCGGGAGGACTACGAGCAGTACTTC
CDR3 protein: CSARDPNEFREDYEQYF

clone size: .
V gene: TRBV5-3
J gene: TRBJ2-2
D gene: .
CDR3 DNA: TGTGCCAGCAGCTTGGCCACGGGCAAGAACACCGGGGAGCTGTTTTTT
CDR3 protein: CASSLATGKNTGELFF

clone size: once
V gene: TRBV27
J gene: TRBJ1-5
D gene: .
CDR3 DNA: TGTGCCAGCAGAATGAGGGAATCGGGCAATCAGCCCCAGCATTTT
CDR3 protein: CASRMRESGNQPQHF

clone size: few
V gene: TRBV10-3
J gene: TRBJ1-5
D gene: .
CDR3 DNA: TGTGCCATCAGTGAGTCAGGGGTCTCTAATCAGCCCCAGCATTTT
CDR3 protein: CAISESGVSNQPQHF

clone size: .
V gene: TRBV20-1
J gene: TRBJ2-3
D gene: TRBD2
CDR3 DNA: TGCAGTGCTAGAGATTTACTAGCGGGAGCGGGTACGCAGTATTTT
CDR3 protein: CSARDLLAGAGTQYF

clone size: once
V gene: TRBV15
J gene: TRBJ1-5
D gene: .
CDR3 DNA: TGTGCCACCAGCGGACCCAAACGGAGCAATCAGCCCCAGCATTTT
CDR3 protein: CATSGPKRSNQPQHF

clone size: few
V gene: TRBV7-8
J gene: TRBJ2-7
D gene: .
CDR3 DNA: TGTGCCAGCAGCCCCGCTCGGGGGTACGAGCAGTACTTC
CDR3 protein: CASSPARGYEQYF

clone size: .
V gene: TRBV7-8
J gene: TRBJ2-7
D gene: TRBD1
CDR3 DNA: TGTGCCAGCAGCCTCCCTAGAGTTGTGACAGGGGGCGAATCCTACGAGCAGTACTTC
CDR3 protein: CASSLPRVVTGGESYEQYF

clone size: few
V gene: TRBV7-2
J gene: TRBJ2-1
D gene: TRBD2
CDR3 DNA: TGTGCCAGCAGGGCTTGGGCGGGGGGGGGTAGAGATGAGCAGTTCTTC
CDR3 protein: CASRAWAGGGRDEQFF

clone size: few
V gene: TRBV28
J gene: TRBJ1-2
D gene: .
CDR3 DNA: TGTGCCAGCAGTTTATATCGGGATGGCTACACCTTC
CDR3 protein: CASSLYRDGYTF

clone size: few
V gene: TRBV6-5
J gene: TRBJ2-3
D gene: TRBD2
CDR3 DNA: TGTGCCAGCAGTTACTCGGGAGTGGGTAGCGGGTACACAGATACGCAGTATTTT
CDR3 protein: CASSYSGVGSGYTDTQYF

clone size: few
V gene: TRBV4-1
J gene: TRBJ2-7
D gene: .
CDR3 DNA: TGCGCCAGCAGCCAAGCGCCCGCTTACGAGCAGTACTTC
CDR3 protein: CASSQAPAYEQYF

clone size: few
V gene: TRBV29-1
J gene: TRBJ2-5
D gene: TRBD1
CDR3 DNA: TGCAGCCTGACAGGGGCTGGAGAGACCCAGTACTTC
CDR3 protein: CSLTGAGETQYF

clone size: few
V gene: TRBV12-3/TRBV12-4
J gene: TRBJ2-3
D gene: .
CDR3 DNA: TGTGCCAGCAGTTTCTCGTTGAGCACAGATACGCAGTATTTT
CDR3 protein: CASSFSLSTDTQYF